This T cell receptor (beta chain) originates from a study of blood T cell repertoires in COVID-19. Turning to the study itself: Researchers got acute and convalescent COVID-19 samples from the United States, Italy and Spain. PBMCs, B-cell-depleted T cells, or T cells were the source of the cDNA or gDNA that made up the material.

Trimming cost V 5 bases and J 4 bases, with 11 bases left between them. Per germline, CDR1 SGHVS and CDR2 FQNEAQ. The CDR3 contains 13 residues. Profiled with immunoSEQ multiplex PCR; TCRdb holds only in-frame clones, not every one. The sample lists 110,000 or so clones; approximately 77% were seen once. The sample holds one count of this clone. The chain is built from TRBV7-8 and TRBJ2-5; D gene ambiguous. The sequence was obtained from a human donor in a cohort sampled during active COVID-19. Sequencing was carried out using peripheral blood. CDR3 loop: CASSPLRGETQYF. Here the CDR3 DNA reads TGTGCCAGCAGCCCCTTGAGAGGAGAGACCCAGTACTTC.